This note documents a single T cell receptor beta chain sequence. Germline V lookup: CDR1 GTSNPN, CDR2 SVGIG (reference sequence). V lost 3 bases to trimming and J lost 5 bases, with 13 bases between them. The CDR3 totals 13 residues. These data belong to a study of blood T cell repertoires in COVID-19. Across the study: The analysed material was cDNA or gDNA that came from T cells, B-cell-depleted T cells, or PBMCs.

The table came from immunoSEQ multiplex PCR; TCRdb's copy has only in-frame clones and leaves some out. The data contain about 130,000 clones, 75% to 90% of them singletons. This chain uses TRBV30 with TRBJ1-2, with D possibly TRBD1 on 5 matching bases. Sequencing was carried out using peripheral blood. The receptor was derived from a human donor in a cohort sampled during active COVID-19. The CDR3, as DNA: TGTGCCTGGAGCCAGGGCCTATTTTATGGCTACACCTTC. It codes for CAWSQGLFYGYTF.